A single sample gave rise to the 21 T cell receptor beta chains below, sequenced in a study of blood T cell repertoires in COVID-19. Assay used: immunoSEQ multiplex PCR; TCRdb lists only in-frame clones, some missing. The sample has 97,000 or so clones, about nine tenths seen once. The sequenced sample consisted of peripheral blood. The receptors were gathered from a man in his fifties or sixties with acute or convalescent COVID-19.

The chain links TRBV7-2 to TRBJ2-5, with 7 bases matching TRBD1. CDR1 is SGHTA, CDR2 FQGNSA, per germline. The CDR3 has 14 amino acids. With V trimmed by 1 base and J by 4 bases, 3 bases remained unmatched. The CDR3 is CASSLGDSRETQYF. As DNA, the CDR3 is TGTGCCAGCAGCTTAGGGGACAGTCGAGAGACCCAGTACTTC.

V is TRBV12-5 and J is TRBJ1-4; D gene uncertain. The V gene's germline CDR1 is LGHNT and CDR2 FRNRAP. Between the trimmed V and J ends, which lost 5 bases and 8 bases, there was a span of 9 bases. This CDR3 spans 12 amino acids. Here the CDR3 reads CASGLGGEKLFF. CDR3 in DNA: TGTGCTAGTGGTCTGGGCGGGGAAAAACTGTTTTTT.

The V gene is TRBV5-8, the J gene TRBJ2-2, with a tentative D call TRBD1 (5 bases). The CDR3 has 15 residues. CDR1 and CDR2 (germline): SGHTS, YDEGEE. V dropped 5 bases and J dropped 3 bases, with 14 bases sitting between them. The CDR3 sequence: CASRGPTRDTGELFF. The CDR3 coding sequence is TGTGCCAGCAGGGGGCCGACCAGGGACACCGGGGAGCTGTTTTTT.

The V and J genes are TRBV2 and TRBJ1-1; D ambiguous. Trimming left V 6 bases short and J 5 bases short, with 10 bases between. The CDR3 is 12 amino acids. In germline, CDR1 is SNHLY, CDR2 FYNNEI. The CDR3 coding sequence is TGTGCCAGCAGGGCCCGGGTTACTGAAGCTTTCTTT. It encodes CASRARVTEAFF.

J is TRBJ1-2 and V is TRBV5-4; TRBD1 agrees at 7 bases. Trimming cost V 3 bases and J 8 bases; bases outside gene matches: 16. There are 16 residues in the CDR3. Germline loops: CDR1 SGHNT, CDR2 YYREEE (reference sequence). The CDR3, as DNA: TGTGCCAGCAGCTGGCCGGGACAGCTAGACGGTTACGGCTACACCTTC. As protein: CASSWPGQLDGYGYTF.

This clone was seen a handful of times. The CDR3 is CASRGGTGGTGELFF. DNA for the CDR3: TGTGCCAGCAGAGGGGGGACAGGGGGGACCGGGGAGCTGTTTTTT. V gene TRBV2 combines with J gene TRBJ2-2; 11 nucleotides match TRBD1. Germline V gene data show CDR1 as SNHLY and CDR2 as FYNNEI. V was clipped by 6 bases and J by 5 bases; unmatched bases: 5. This CDR3 has 15 residues.

This chain links TRBV7-2 with TRBJ1-1, with a possible D match to TRBD1 (6 bases). There are 14 residues in the CDR3. V gave up 3 bases and J gave up 0 bases, with 8 bases separating them. Germline V CDR1 and CDR2: SGHTA, FQGNSA. The CDR3 bases are TGTGCCAGCAGCTTCAGGGGCATGAACACTGAAGCTTTCTTT. It yields the protein CASSFRGMNTEAFF.

The rearrangement joins TRBV5-1 to TRBJ1-4, with 7 bases fitting TRBD1. The CDR3 runs to 14 residues. Germline values: CDR1 SGHRS, CDR2 YFSETQ. Losses at the gene ends were 2 bases for V and 5 bases for J; bases not matched to a gene: 3. CDR3 coding DNA: TGCGCCAGCAGCTTCACAGGGGCGAATGAAAAACTGTTTTTT. It specifies CASSFTGANEKLFF.

V usage is TRBV5-1 and J usage is TRBJ1-1, with D tentatively TRBD1 (6 bases). This CDR3 is built from 16 residues. Trimming left V 0 bases short and J 0 bases short, with 12 bases between. Germline assignment: CDR1 SGHRS and CDR2 YFSETQ. For the CDR3, the DNA is TGCGCCAGCAGCTTGGGCCAGGGGAGTATGAACACTGAAGCTTTCTTT. Translation: CASSLGQGSMNTEAFF. The full variable domain, completed using reference TRBV5-1 and TRBJ1-1, is KAGVTQTPRYLIKTRGQQVTLSCSPISGHRSVSWYQQTPGQGLQFLFEYFSETQRNKGNFPGRFSGRQFSNSRSEMNVSTLELGDSALYLCASSLGQGSMNTEAFFGQGTRLTVV.

The chain recombines TRBV7-8 with TRBJ1-2, with D perhaps matching TRBD1 (6 bases). The V gene's germline CDR1 is SGHVS and CDR2 FQNEAQ. The CDR3 has 14 amino acids. Between the trimmed V and J ends, which lost 1 base and 3 bases, there was a span of 9 bases. CDR3 loop: CASSLEQGYYGYTF. In DNA, the CDR3 is TGTGCCAGCAGCTTAGAGCAGGGGTACTATGGCTACACCTTC.

The J gene is TRBJ2-1, the V gene TRBV5-1, with 7 bases that match TRBD1. V was clipped by 5 bases and J by 6 bases; unmatched bases: 5. Per germline, CDR1 SGHRS and CDR2 YFSETQ. There are 13 residues in the CDR3. The CDR3 nucleotides are TGCGCCAGCAGTCAAGACAGGGCCAATGAGCAGTTCTTC. Protein: CASSQDRANEQFF.

V and J are TRBV19 and TRBJ1-1; tentative D call: TRBD1 (5 bases). Germline values: CDR1 LNHDA, CDR2 SQIVND (reference sequence). Trimming pared 3 bases from V and 3 bases from J, leaving 8 bases between. The CDR3 is 13 amino acids. Here the CDR3 DNA reads TGTGCCAGTAGTATTTCCAGGGACACTGAAGCTTTCTTT. It is translated as CASSISRDTEAFF.

The J gene is TRBJ1-5, the V gene TRBV2; TRBD1 is a possible D gene (5 bases). The length of the CDR3 is 18 residues. V was clipped by 5 bases and J by 4 bases, with 24 bases between them. Germline V gene data show CDR1 as SNHLY and CDR2 as FYNNEI. The CDR3 loop is CASSRVRRVGALNQPQHF. CDR3 sequence (DNA): TGTGCCAGCAGTCGAGTCCGACGAGTTGGGGCCCTTAATCAGCCCCAGCATTTT.

The genes are TRBV6-5 and TRBJ1-1, with D possibly matching TRBD1 (6 bases). The V gene's germline CDR1 is MNHEY and CDR2 SVGAGI. The V end was cut by 6 bases, the J end by 3 bases, with 14 bases between. The CDR3 has 14 amino acids. CDR3 sequence: CASRPGEGDTEAFF. The CDR3 nucleotides read TGTGCCAGCAGGCCTGGGGAGGGGGACACTGAAGCTTTCTTT.

This chain uses TRBV6-5 with TRBJ1-6, with a possible D match to TRBD1 (6 bases). The V end lost 10 bases, the J end lost 7 bases, and 14 bases lay between the germline ends. Germline V gene data show CDR1 as MNHEY and CDR2 as SVGAGI. CDR3 length equals 13 residues. CDR3 bases: TGTGCCACAGACCGGGACAAAAATTCACCCCTCCACTTT. Encoded protein: CATDRDKNSPLHF.

This clone was seen just once. The rearrangement uses TRBV5-1 and TRBJ1-1; D might be TRBD1 (6 bases). The CDR3 is 15 amino acids. In germline, CDR1 is SGHRS, CDR2 YFSETQ. The germline V and J ends were trimmed by 0 bases and 8 bases, with 17 bases remaining between them. The CDR3 here is CASSLGVLGQGEAFF. The CDR3 DNA reads TGCGCCAGCAGCTTGGGCGTCTTGGGGCAGGGGGAAGCTTTCTTT. The whole variable domain, filled in from reference TRBV5-1 and TRBJ1-1, reads KAGVTQTPRYLIKTRGQQVTLSCSPISGHRSVSWYQQTPGQGLQFLFEYFSETQRNKGNFPGRFSGRQFSNSRSEMNVSTLELGDSALYLCASSLGVLGQGEAFFGQGTRLTVV.

The chain links TRBV2 to TRBJ1-4; maybe TRBD1 (5 bases). CDR1 is SNHLY, CDR2 FYNNEI, per germline. Trimming took off 10 bases at V and 7 bases at J, with 13 bases between the two ends. The CDR3 runs to 12 residues. CDR3 sequence (DNA): TGTGCCACCAGGGAAGGCGGTGAAAAACTGTTTTTT. Protein sequence: CATREGGEKLFF.

The chain joins TRBV9 to TRBJ1-1, with 9 positions matching TRBD1. The CDR3 runs 15 residues. After removal of 1 base from V and 6 bases from J, the junction contained 7 bases not matched to a gene. Germline V CDR1 and CDR2: SGDLS, YYNGEE. The CDR3 here is CASSVTGGRWSEAFF. CDR3 in DNA: TGTGCCAGCAGCGTAACAGGGGGCAGGTGGTCTGAAGCTTTCTTT.

The chain combines TRBV29-1 with TRBJ2-1; D is undetermined. The V and J ends lost 1 base and 5 bases respectively, with 9 bases between them. The CDR3 length is 13 residues. CDR1 SQVTM and CDR2 ANQGSEA come from the germline V gene. The CDR3 DNA is TGCAGCGTTGAAGTTAACCGGGACAATGAGCAGTTCTTC. Protein: CSVEVNRDNEQFF.

A remark on this clone: Compared with germline, one end of the junction differs, possibly owing to a read error. The chain carries TRBV19 and TRBJ1-2, with D maybe TRBD1 (6 bases). Germline V gene lookup returns CDR1 LNHDA and CDR2 SQIVND (reference sequence). CDR3 length: 16 residues. CDR3 region: CASSALRGSSNYGHTF. DNA of the CDR3: TGTGCCAGTAGTGCCCTAAGGGGGTCCTCTAACTATGGCCACACCTTC.

The rearrangement joins TRBV20-1 to TRBJ1-5, with 8 nucleotides matching TRBD1. CDR3 size: 15 residues. Germline loops: CDR1 DFQATT, CDR2 SNEGSKA (reference sequence). V lost 3 bases to trimming and J lost 0 bases; unmatched junction nucleotides: 4. The CDR3 DNA is TGCAGTGCTAGTCAGGGGGCTAGTAGCAATCAGCCCCAGCATTTT. This translates into CSASQGASSNQPQHF.